The 3 T cell receptor beta chains below all came from one sample that was sequenced in a study of shared clonotypes between healthy human individuals. Only in-frame clones appear in the TCRdb table, and some are missing; sequencing was by immunoSEQ multiplex PCR. The table has about 2 million clones, roughly 94% seen once. Sample: naive CD4+ T cells sorted from blood. Subset: CD45RA+ positively selected. The receptors were sampled from a man between 18 and 35 years old in good health.

With regard to this clone: Within the sample, other DNA sequences also encode this same CDR3. The chain recombines TRBV6-5 with TRBJ1-3; 8 bases are a match to TRBD1. The CDR3 consists of 14 residues. V lost 6 bases, J lost 2 bases, and 3 bases stayed unmatched. Germline CDR1 MNHEY, CDR2 SVGAGI. The CDR3 spells CASSRTGTGNTIYF. For the CDR3, the DNA is TGTGCCAGCAGCCGGACAGGGACTGGAAACACCATATATTTT.

V and J are TRBV6-6 and TRBJ2-2; a weak D match, TRBD1 (5 bases). CDR1 is MNHNY, CDR2 SVGAGI, per germline (reference sequence). V lost 0 bases, J lost 4 bases, and 6 bases lay in between. CDR3 length: 14 amino acids. CDR3 amino acids: CASSYSGVTGELFF. CDR3 in DNA: TGTGCCAGCAGTTACTCAGGGGTCACCGGGGAGCTGTTTTTT.

This clone was seen more than once but under ten times. This chain connects TRBV6-1 to TRBJ1-6; a possible D gene is TRBD1 (6 bases). Looked up from germline, CDR1 is MNHNS and CDR2 is SASEGT. V gave up 7 bases and J gave up 7 bases, with 14 bases separating them. The CDR3 runs 14 residues. The CDR3 DNA reads TGTGCCAGCACCCCGCAGGGGAGGAATTCACCCCTCCACTTT. This codes for CASTPQGRNSPLHF.